The 25 T cell receptor beta chains given below trace back to one sample, sequenced in a study of post-analysis software for immune sequencing data. Overall study results and limits: About 5 TRBV segments appeared more often in patients than in controls, and TRBV5-6, TRBV5-1 and TRBV20-1 were among these.

Unique molecular identifiers were present in the TCR beta cDNA libraries. MiXCR, run by TCRdb on the PCR reads, gives a single entry per CDR3 protein. The sample lists fewer than 600,000 distinct CDR3 sequences, less than 45% occurring once. These TCRs are of unknown antigen specificity. Sequences were obtained from blood. Receptor source: a girl aged 5-17 years with multiple sclerosis.

This clonotype was counted a single time. V gene TRBV14 combines with J gene TRBJ2-2; 7 positions agree with TRBD1. Germline lookup yields CDR1 SGHDN and CDR2 FVKESK. V shed 6 bases, J shed 3 bases, and the junction held 7 bases outside the gene matches. The CDR3 is 15 amino acids. The DNA for the CDR3 is TGTGCCAGCAGGCGACAGGGTGATTACACCGGGGAGCTGTTTTTT. This sequence encodes CASRRQGDYTGELFF.

V and J are TRBV9 and TRBJ2-3; no clear D. The V end lost 0 bases, the J end lost 0 bases, and 14 bases lay between the germline ends. The CDR3 runs to 17 residues. The V gene's germline CDR1 is SGDLS and CDR2 YYNGEE. The CDR3 loop is CASSVGGFEASTDTQYF. CDR3 bases: TGTGCCAGCAGCGTAGGGGGATTCGAAGCTAGCACAGATACGCAGTATTTT.

The chain has TRBV4-1 and TRBJ2-3, with 7 bases fitting TRBD1. The CDR3 covers 16 residues. The germline CDR1 and CDR2 sequences are MGHRA and YSYEKL. V lost 4 bases to trimming and J lost 2 bases; unmatched junction nucleotides: 9. The CDR3 spells CASSLSDRPVTDTQYF. In DNA, the CDR3 is TGCGCCAGCAGCCTCTCGGACAGGCCCGTCACAGATACGCAGTATTTT.

This chain links TRBV29-1 with TRBJ2-7; D may be TRBD1 or TRBD2 (6 bases each). Trimming removed 5 bases at V and 4 bases at J, with 12 bases between. The CDR3 consists of 12 residues. CDR1 SQVTM and CDR2 ANQGSEA come from the germline V gene. The CDR3 nucleotides read TGCAGCGTTCGGGGGCAGTCTTACGAGCAGTACTTC. It is translated as CSVRGQSYEQYF.

This chain connects TRBV12-3 or TRBV12-4 to TRBJ2-1, with TRBD2 matching 9 bases. V shed 6 bases, J shed 11 bases, and the junction held 11 bases outside the gene matches. The CDR3 totals 14 residues. The DNA of the CDR3 is TGTGCCAGCAGGCCGGGACTAGCAGAAGAGAAGCAGTTCTTC. This codes for CASRPGLAEEKQFF.

This chain connects TRBV7-3 to TRBJ2-7; D not resolved. Germline lookup yields CDR1 SGHTA and CDR2 FQGTGA. This CDR3 comprises 14 residues. V was trimmed by 5 bases and J by 0 bases, leaving 11 bases between them. In nucleotides, the CDR3 is TGTGCCAGCAGCCCAAACAGTCTCTCCTACGAGCAGTACTTC. This translates into CASSPNSLSYEQYF.

The V gene is TRBV28, the J gene TRBJ2-4; perhaps D is TRBD1 or TRBD2 (6 bases each). The better agreement between TRBJ2-7 and the DNA end casts doubt on the J call. Germline V CDR1 and CDR2: MDHEN, SYDVKM. The CDR3 has 16 residues. CDR3 bases: TGTGCCAGCAGTTTAGGGGGGCGGGACATTGACTACGAGCAGTACTTC. This codes for CASSLGGRDIDYEQYF.

This chain joins TRBV27 and TRBJ2-1; maybe TRBD1 (6 bases). The V gene's germline CDR1 is MNHEY and CDR2 SMNVEV (reference sequence). The CDR3 spans 17 residues. Trimming pared 2 bases from V and 3 bases from J, leaving 17 bases between. CDR3 sequence: CASSLGSPGAIYNEQFF. The CDR3 region has the DNA TGTGCCAGCAGTTTAGGGTCCCCAGGGGCCATCTACAATGAGCAGTTCTTC.

The chain carries TRBV28 and TRBJ2-7; D might be TRBD1 (5 bases). Trimming stripped 4 bases from V and 2 bases from J, with 18 bases between. Germline V lookup: CDR1 MDHEN, CDR2 SYDVKM. CDR3 length: 16 residues. Here the CDR3 reads CASSSKTVTAAYEQYF. In nucleotides, the CDR3 is TGTGCCAGCAGTTCAAAAACCGTGACAGCCGCCTACGAGCAGTACTTC.

This chain uses TRBV20-1 with TRBJ1-4; D is possibly TRBD1 (5 bases). Trimming cost V 3 bases and J 4 bases, with 21 bases left between them. CDR3 length: 17 amino acids. Germline V gene lookup returns CDR1 DFQATT and CDR2 SNEGSKA (reference sequence). The CDR3 loop is CSARAGKYPGSNEKLFF. The DNA of the CDR3 is TGCAGTGCTAGGGCGGGGAAATACCCAGGGAGTAATGAAAAACTGTTTTTT.

The chain carries TRBV20-1 and TRBJ2-1, with 11 nucleotides matching TRBD2. This CDR3 has 15 amino acids. J was trimmed by 4 bases and V by 5 bases; bases with no gene match: 7. Germline V gene sequence: CDR1 DFQATT, CDR2 SNEGSKA (reference sequence). Here the CDR3 DNA reads TGCAGTGCTCCGACTAGCGGGAAACCGTACAATGAGCAGTTCTTC. Translating gives CSAPTSGKPYNEQFF.

This clonotype was found a few times. The chain joins TRBV12-3 or TRBV12-4 to TRBJ2-7, with TRBD1 matching over 8 bases. The V and J ends lost 6 bases and 6 bases, in that order; junction bases with no gene match: 10. The CDR3 has 14 amino acids. CDR3 in amino acids: CASRPGTGRSEQYF. CDR3 DNA sequence: TGTGCCAGCAGGCCCGGGACAGGTCGATCCGAGCAGTACTTC.

This clonotype turned up a few times. This chain connects TRBV7-9 to TRBJ2-7; TRBD2 agrees at 11 bases. Germline V gene sequence: CDR1 SEHNR, CDR2 FQNEAQ (reference sequence). The CDR3 runs to 13 residues. V lost 5 bases and J lost 6; bases outside the gene matches: 3. CDR3 in DNA: TGTGCCAGCAGCGCTAGCGGGAGGTCCGAGCAGTACTTC. Translation gives CASSASGRSEQYF.

This clonotype was found once. The chain links TRBV7-9 to TRBJ1-5; the D is unclear. V lost 2 bases, J lost 5 bases, and 10 bases lay in between. The germline V gene encodes CDR1 SEHNR and CDR2 FQNEAQ (reference sequence). CDR3 size: 14 residues. CDR3 protein: CASSLSGLDQPQHF. CDR3 sequence (DNA): TGTGCCAGCAGCTTATCCGGGCTGGATCAGCCCCAGCATTTT.

A few counts support this clonotype. V gene TRBV5-1 combines with J gene TRBJ2-1, with 8 bases that match TRBD2. CDR3 size: 14 residues. Germline lookup yields CDR1 SGHRS and CDR2 YFSETQ. J lost 6 bases, V lost 0 bases, and 2 bases had no gene match. The CDR3 DNA sequence: TGCGCCAGCAGCTTGGCACTAGCGGCCAATGAGCAGTTCTTC. Encoded protein: CASSLALAANEQFF. Looking up the rest from reference TRBV5-1 and TRBJ2-1 gives the full variable domain: KAGVTQTPRYLIKTRGQQVTLSCSPISGHRSVSWYQQTPGQGLQFLFEYFSETQRNKGNFPGRFSGRQFSNSRSEMNVSTLELGDSALYLCASSLALAANEQFFGPGTRLTVL.

The chain has TRBV20-1 and TRBJ1-2; D is unclear. Between the trimmed V and J ends, which lost 5 bases and 4 bases, there was a span of 14 bases. Germline V gene lookup returns CDR1 DFQATT and CDR2 SNEGSKA (reference sequence). This CDR3 spans 13 amino acids. CDR3 in amino acids: CSAEGGDLYGYTF. DNA for the CDR3: TGCAGTGCTGAAGGCGGGGATCTCTATGGCTACACCTTC.

This clonotype has only a few counts. The chain is built from TRBV7-9 and TRBJ1-2, with D possibly being TRBD1 (6 bases). CDR1 is SEHNR, CDR2 FQNEAQ, per germline (reference sequence). The CDR3 totals 13 residues. V lost 5 bases, J lost 7 bases, and 14 bases lay in between. The CDR3 spells CASSRITGSGYTF. As DNA, the CDR3 is TGTGCCAGCAGCCGAATTACAGGGTCTGGCTACACCTTC.

The chain joins TRBV9 to TRBJ2-3; either TRBD1 or TRBD2 may fit D (5 bases each). Germline V gene lookup returns CDR1 SGDLS and CDR2 YYNGEE. The V end lost 0 bases, the J end lost 1 base, and 12 bases lay between the germline ends. The CDR3 runs to 16 residues. The CDR3 DNA sequence: TGTGCCAGCAGCGTAGCACGGGGCATCGGCACAGATACGCAGTATTTT. Translated: CASSVARGIGTDTQYF.

This clonotype occurred a few times. The J gene is TRBJ2-3, the V gene TRBV25-1; maybe TRBD2 (6 bases). Trimming took 6 bases from V and 5 from J, leaving 15 bases between them. This CDR3 contains 14 residues. Per the germline V gene, CDR1 is MGHDK and CDR2 is SYGVNS. CDR3 bases: TGTGCCAGCAGCGGGGTCGGGAGCGAAGATACGCAGTATTTT. It yields the protein CASSGVGSEDTQYF.

The rearrangement uses TRBV28 and TRBJ2-2, with D possibly called TRBD1 or TRBD2 (5 bases each). The CDR3 loop spans 16 amino acids. V lost 5 bases and J 1 base, leaving 14 bases between the germline ends. The V gene's germline CDR1 is MDHEN and CDR2 SYDVKM. The CDR3 spells CASSGGDILNTGELFF. In DNA, the CDR3 is TGTGCCAGCAGTGGGGGAGACATTCTGAACACCGGGGAGCTGTTTTTT.

V gene TRBV20-1 combines with J gene TRBJ2-5, with a tentative D call TRBD2 (6 bases). The J call could be wrong; TRBJ2-7 is a better fit for the DNA end. This CDR3 region has 15 residues. Germline V lookup: CDR1 DFQATT, CDR2 SNEGSKA (reference sequence). In DNA, the CDR3 is TGCAGTGCTCGACCCGGGACTTTCGTATCGTCCGAGCAGTACTTC. Translating it yields CSARPGTFVSSEQYF.

This clonotype occurred a few times. The rearrangement links TRBV6-2 or TRBV6-3 to TRBJ2-7; 8 nucleotides match TRBD1. Germline lookup yields CDR1 MNHEY and CDR2 SVGEGT. Trimming removed 6 bases from V and 7 bases from J; junction bases left unmatched: 11. The CDR3 runs to 14 residues. CDR3 in DNA: TGTGCCAGCAGCCCCAGGACAGGGTTCCAGGAGCAGTACTTC. Translated, it gives CASSPRTGFQEQYF.

This clonotype has only a few counts. The junction differs from germline at one of its ends, possibly a read error. The CDR3 region is CASTAGYSCEQYF. Written as DNA, the CDR3 is TGTGCCAGCACCGCGGGTTACTCCTGCGAGCAGTACTTC. The genes are TRBV6-6 and TRBJ2-7; the D gene is possibly TRBD2 (5 bases). The V gene's germline CDR1 is MNHNY and CDR2 SVGAGI (reference sequence). The CDR3 extends over 13 amino acids.

This clonotype turned up a few times. CDR3: CASSPSQSNQPQHF. CDR3 coding DNA: TGTGCCAGCAGCCCATCCCAATCCAATCAGCCCCAGCATTTT. V gene TRBV27 combines with J gene TRBJ1-5, with D uncertain. Trimming left V 6 bases short and J 3 bases short, with 12 bases between. In germline, CDR1 is MNHEY, CDR2 SMNVEV (reference sequence). This CDR3 comprises 14 residues.

The chain has TRBV11-2 and TRBJ2-1; 11 nucleotides align to TRBD2. The V segment lost 5 bases and the J segment 1 base; nucleotides outside the gene matches: 7. CDR1 is SGHAT and CDR2 is FQNNGV in the germline V gene. The CDR3 covers 17 residues. This CDR3 reads CASSQGLAEASYNEQFF. The CDR3 coding sequence is TGTGCCAGCAGCCAGGGACTAGCGGAGGCATCCTACAATGAGCAGTTCTTC.